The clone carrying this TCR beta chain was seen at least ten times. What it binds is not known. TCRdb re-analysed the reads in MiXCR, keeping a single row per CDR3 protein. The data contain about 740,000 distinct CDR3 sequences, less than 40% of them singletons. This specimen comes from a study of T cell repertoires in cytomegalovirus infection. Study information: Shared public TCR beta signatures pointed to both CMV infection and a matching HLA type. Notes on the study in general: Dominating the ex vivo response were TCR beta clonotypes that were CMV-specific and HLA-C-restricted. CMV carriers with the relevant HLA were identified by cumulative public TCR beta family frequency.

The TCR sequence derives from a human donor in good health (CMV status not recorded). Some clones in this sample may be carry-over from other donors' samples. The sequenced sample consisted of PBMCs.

This chain's CDR3 is CATKGDSPDTQYF. CDR3 nucleotides: TGTGCCACCAAGGGGGACTCCCCAGATACGCAGTATTTT. The gene calls are TRBV25-1 and TRBJ2-3, with D possibly being TRBD1 or TRBD2 (6 bases each). The CDR3 is 13 amino acids. The V and J ends lost 10 bases and 4 bases respectively, with 15 bases between them. Per the germline V gene, CDR1 is MGHDK and CDR2 is SYGVNS.